The 10 T cell receptor beta chains given below trace back to one sample, sequenced in a study of shared clonotypes between healthy human individuals (TCRdb year 2020). Library preparation was by the immunoSEQ multiplex PCR assay. TCRdb took this table from immuneACCESS and kept in-frame rearrangements with V and J called. Such tables lack part of the clones; where checked against another copy, unresolved V genes explain under half of the gap, and the rest is unexplained. The sample yields 2,500,000 or so clones; around 94% were counted once. The ten largest make up more than 0.12% of the sample. Specimen: naive CD4+ T cells sorted from blood. The cell subset or site label here, explained by the study, means: CD45RA+ positively selected. The receptors were gathered from a young man in good health.

The chain recombines TRBV2 with TRBJ2-7; 8 bases match TRBD2. This CDR3 region has 11 residues. V gave up 6 bases and J gave up 6 bases; unmatched junction bases: 1. Germline CDR1 SNHLY, CDR2 FYNNEI. CDR3 coding DNA: TGTGCCAGCAGGGGACTAGGCGAGCAGTACTTC. The encoded protein is CASRGLGEQYF.

The V and J genes are TRBV11-2 and TRBJ2-7, with 7 nucleotides matching TRBD1. The CDR3 has 13 amino acids. The germline gives CDR1 SGHAT, CDR2 FQNNGV. V lost 1 base and J lost 7; bases outside the gene matches: 4. CDR3 in DNA: TGTGCCAGCAGCTTAGTACAGGGGAGAGAGCAGTACTTC. This encodes CASSLVQGREQYF.

The chain carries TRBV5-6 and TRBJ2-2; 7 bases line up with TRBD2. Germline assignment: CDR1 SGHDT and CDR2 YYEEEE. CDR3 length: 15 residues. V lost 4 bases, J lost 5 bases, and 8 bases stayed unmatched. The CDR3 DNA follows: TGTGCCAGCAGCACCCTAGCGGTGAAGACCGGGGAGCTGTTTTTT. As protein: CASSTLAVKTGELFF.

This chain's CDR3 is CASSSQGIGGNEKLFF. Written as DNA, the CDR3 is TGTGCCAGCAGCTCCCAGGGGATAGGGGGGAATGAAAAACTGTTTTTT. The chain couples TRBV11-2 to TRBJ1-4; maybe TRBD1 (6 bases). The germline V gene encodes CDR1 SGHAT and CDR2 FQNNGV. V lost 4 bases, J lost 5 bases, and 17 bases lay in between. There are 16 residues in the CDR3.

This clone appeared once. This chain links TRBV10-2 with TRBJ2-5; no clear D gene. Germline V lookup: CDR1 WSHSY, CDR2 SAAADI. V was pared by 5 bases and J by 0 bases, with 13 bases between. The CDR3 runs to 15 residues. The CDR3 sequence is CASSIPQGYQETQYF. The CDR3, as DNA: TGCGCCAGCAGTATCCCCCAAGGCTACCAAGAGACCCAGTACTTC.

This clone was seen just once. The chain links TRBV18 to TRBJ2-5, with 10 nucleotides matching TRBD1. Germline CDR1 reads KGHSH; CDR2 reads LQKENI. The CDR3 runs to 15 residues. J gave up 2 bases and V 4 bases, and 4 bases lay outside the gene matches. DNA of the CDR3: TGTGCCAGCTCACACGGGACAGGGGCACAAGAGACCCAGTACTTC. It translates to CASSHGTGAQETQYF.

The CDR3 sequence: CASSLEKTVGGELFF. The CDR3 nucleotides read TGCGCCAGCAGCTTGGAAAAAACAGTTGGCGGGGAGCTGTTTTTT. The V and J genes are TRBV5-1 and TRBJ2-2; no definite D call. The CDR3 spans 15 residues. V lost 0 bases and J lost 7, with 13 bases in between. CDR1 and CDR2 from the germline V gene are SGHRS and YFSETQ.

The rearrangement links TRBV10-1 to TRBJ2-1; D is ambiguous. CDR1 is WNHNN, CDR2 SYGVQD, per germline (reference sequence). The CDR3 has 13 amino acids. Trimming took off 5 bases at V and 10 bases at J, with 15 bases between the two ends. CDR3 amino acids: CASSPWALGEQFF. In DNA, the CDR3 is TGCGCCAGCAGTCCTTGGGCCCTAGGGGAGCAGTTCTTC.

As regards this clone: At the DNA level, this CDR3 is encoded by other sequences in the same sample as well. The CDR3 coding sequence is TGTGCCAGCAGACGGACAGGGGGGACAGATACGCAGTATTTT. It encodes CASRRTGGTDTQYF. The J gene is TRBJ2-3, the V gene TRBV6-5; 10 bases fit TRBD1. CDR3 size: 14 residues. V gave up 6 bases and J gave up 3 bases; unmatched junction bases: 3. CDR1 is MNHEY, CDR2 SVGAGI, per germline.

The rearrangement links TRBV6-6 to TRBJ2-5; 8 positions agree with TRBD2. Germline V gives CDR1 MNHNY, CDR2 SVGAGI (reference sequence). The J segment lost 4 bases and the V segment lost 6 bases, leaving 7 bases of the junction unmatched. The CDR3 length is 14 residues. The chain's CDR3 is CASRPGRAVETQYF. The CDR3 DNA reads as TGTGCCAGCAGGCCCGGGAGGGCCGTAGAGACCCAGTACTTC.